The sequence of this TCR beta chain was determined in a study of vaccination and CD4 T cells after COVID-19. Background on the study: Investigators took post-vaccine samples a median approximately 72 days after dose two, within a range of 14 to 241. Study-level points and caveats: A median around 90% of convalescent patients' SARS-CoV-2-reactive clones emerged only after vaccination.

Treatment here: roughly ten-day PBMC culture with coronavirus spike peptide pools or control peptides (ViraFEST assay). Before Alpha, Beta and Delta appeared in the US, convalescents tested positive (March–December 2020). Concerning this clonotype itself: Its specificity is unknown.

Sequencing of cultured CD4+ T cell DNA used the Oncomine TCR Beta short-read assay. TCRdb recomputed calls from the PCR reads with MiXCR, one row per CDR3 protein. The table has fewer than 15,000 distinct CDR3 sequences, 50% seen once. The CDR3 totals 18 residues. Germline values: CDR1 SGHAT, CDR2 FQNNGV. The V end lost 1 base, the J end lost 9 bases, and 22 bases lay between the germline ends. The TCR originated in a human donor who had recovered from COVID-19. The chain is built from TRBV11-2 and TRBJ1-6; D perhaps matches TRBD1 (5 bases). Material: CD4+ T cells from blood, cultured in vitro. The CDR3 nucleotides are TGTGCCAGCAGCTTAGGGCTTGGGGGGAGTACTACGAGTTCACCCCTCCACTTT. Encoded protein: CASSLGLGGSTTSSPLHF.